This T cell receptor beta chain was profiled in a study of B cell selection in AIRE deficiency. General study points: CDR3s were shorter in shared Treg sequences, reflecting few non-templated nucleotide insertions. Only TCRbeta was sequenced; 35% to 40% of shared healthy Treg sequences appeared in Tconv.

The CDR3 runs 13 residues. V lost 1 base, J lost 3 bases, and 5 bases lay in between. The germline gives CDR1 SGHTS, CDR2 YDEGEE. Comment on this clone: Its antigen remains unidentified.

The assay was immunoSEQ multiplex PCR, and TCRdb's table has in-frame clones only and misses some. The sample lists about 23,000 clones; around 97% were seen once. The sorted conventional CD4 T cells were gated as CD4+CD127+. Material: conventional CD4+ T cells sorted from PBMCs. The J gene is TRBJ1-5, the V gene TRBV5-8; the D is unclear. The origin of this receptor is a human donor with AIRE deficiency. The CDR3 DNA follows: TGTGCCAGCAGCTTGTTTTCCAATCAGCCCCAGCATTTT. Protein: CASSLFSNQPQHF.